This T cell receptor (beta chain) was identified during a study of read filtering for tumor transcriptome and immune sequencing. Study in general: Revised staging placed roughly eight patients in R-ISS I, about 15 in II, 6 or 7 in III.

This library used around 0.4 ug RNA and molecular barcoded adaptors spanning alpha/delta and beta/gamma chains. Via MiXCR, TCRdb re-called the reads, giving one row per CDR3 protein. The data contain 60,000 to 75,000 distinct CDR3 sequences, around 19% of them singletons. General study results and limits: Single-read clonotypes: about 81.9% of IR-seq clonotypes (around 3.5% of reads), around three quarters of RNA-seq clonotypes (around 45% of reads). Without single-read clonotypes, shared clonotype proportions correlated more between IR-seq and RNA-seq.

CDR1 and CDR2 from the germline V gene are MNHNS and SASEGT. This CDR3 contains 15 residues. Bone marrow was sampled from every patient at the time of active disease. In the case of this clonotype: Its target is not known. In this CDR3 the conserved last residue, phenylalanine or tryptophan, is missing, so a read error is likely.

Material: a population of CD138-negative cells sorted from bone marrow. The clonotype originates from a donor over 35 with multiple myeloma. This rearrangement joins TRBV6-1 to TRBJ2-5, with D unclear. For the CDR3, the DNA is TGTGCCAGCAGTGAAGCGCTGGCTAGAGAAGAAACCCAGTACTCC. It specifies CASSEALAREETQYS.